Listed below are T cell receptor beta chains from one sample, sequenced in a study of blood T cell repertoires in COVID-19. Here immunoSEQ multiplex PCR was the method, and the copy in TCRdb shows in-frame clones only, minus some. This repertoire shows roughly 190,000 clones, 70% to 90% found once; its top ten account for approximately 4.5%. The sequenced material came from peripheral blood. Receptors were obtained from a human donor in a cohort sampled during active COVID-19. The CDR3 runs from the conserved cysteine through the conserved F or W. D genes are given only for firm matches. Clone size is shown for a subset of rows, as once, few, many or a class of expanded clone.

TRBV16	TRBD1	NA	TRBJ2-7	CASSQRDRLYEQYF	TGTGCCAGCAGCCAACGGGACAGGTTGTACGAGCAGTACTTC
TRBV19	TRBD1	NA	TRBJ2-7	CASSIGTGGTYEQYF	TGTGCCAGTAGTATTGGGACAGGGGGAACGTATGAGCAGTACTTC
TRBV7-2	NA	NA	TRBJ1-3	CASSRSGASGNTIYF	TGTGCCAGCAGCCGCAGTGGAGCCTCTGGAAACACCATATATTTT
TRBV4-3	TRBD1	NA	TRBJ1-5	CASSQGQGNQPQHF	TGCGCCAGCAGCCAGGGACAGGGCAATCAGCCCCAGCATTTT
TRBV9	NA	NA	TRBJ1-6	CASGKQAGYSPLHF	TGTGCCAGCGGCAAACAGGCAGGTTATTCACCCCTCCACTTT
TRBV11-3	TRBD2	NA	TRBJ2-1	CASSPRTSGRVNEQFF	TGTGCCAGCAGCCCCAGGACTAGCGGGAGGGTCAATGAGCAGTTCTTC
TRBV5-1	TRBD2	NA	TRBJ2-7	CASSLAERSGTSSYEQYF	TGCGCCAGCAGCTTGGCCGAAAGAAGCGGGACGAGCTCCTACGAGCAGTATTTC
TRBV7-2	NA	NA	TRBJ1-2	CASSTSGTPYGYTF	TGTGCCAGCAGCACCTCCGGGACACCCTATGGCTACACCTTC
TRBV9	TRBD2	NA	TRBJ2-7	CASSVPTRASGGLDYEQYF	TGTGCCAGCAGCGTCCCCACGCGGGCTAGCGGGGGGCTGGATTACGAGCAGTACTTC
TRBV30	TRBD1	NA	TRBJ1-3	CAWSVTGAVSGNTIYF	TGTGCCTGGAGTGTGACAGGGGCGGTCTCTGGAAACACCATATATTTT
TRBV7-2	NA	NA	TRBJ2-7	CASSGGASASYEQYF	TGTGCCAGCAGTGGCGGGGCTAGCGCTTCCTACGAGCAGTACTTC
TRBV7-9	NA	NA	TRBJ2-3	CASSPFLVSSDTQYF	TGTGCCAGCAGCCCGTTCTTAGTGAGTTCCGATACGCAGTATTTT
TRBV6-1	TRBD2	NA	TRBJ2-1	CASSDPGLAVVREQFF	TGTGCCAGCAGTGACCCGGGACTAGCGGTTGTGCGGGAGCAGTTCTTC
TRBV27	NA	NA	TRBJ2-7	CASSFGAASREQYF	TGTGCCAGCAGTTTCGGAGCAGCGTCGCGGGAGCAGTACTTC
TRBV3-1/TRBV3-2	NA	NA	TRBJ2-1	CASSQEVRGHLFF	TGTGCCAGCAGCCAAGAGGTCAGGGGCCATCTGTTCTTC
TRBV20-1	NA	once	TRBJ2-1	CSPSTNEQFF	TGCAGCCCCTCCACTAATGAGCAGTTCTTC
TRBV18	TRBD2	NA	TRBJ2-3	CASSPPRGRDTDTQYF	TGTGCCAGCTCACCACCGCGCGGGAGAGATACAGATACGCAGTATTTT
TRBV12-3/TRBV12-4	NA	NA	TRBJ2-1	CASKLSGNNEQFF	TGTGCCAGCAAGCTTAGCGGAAACAATGAGCAGTTCTTC
TRBV10-1	NA	NA	TRBJ2-2	CASSDNSNTGELFF	TGCGCCAGTTCCGACAACTCCAACACCGGGGAGCTGTTTTTT
TRBV23-1	NA	NA	TRBJ2-7	CASSHENAQGWTGEQYF	TGCGCCAGCAGTCACGAAAACGCACAGGGCTGGACGGGTGAGCAGTACTTC
TRBV5-8	TRBD2	NA	TRBJ2-7	CASSLRGLAGIHEQYF	TGTGCCAGCAGCTTGAGAGGACTAGCGGGAATCCACGAGCAGTACTTC
TRBV4-3	NA	NA	TRBJ2-1	CASSQEGGRVNEQFF	TGCGCCAGCAGCCAAGAGGGCGGCAGGGTCAATGAGCAGTTCTTC
TRBV5-4	NA	NA	TRBJ2-1	CASSQVGGGAPYNEQFF	TGTGCCAGCAGCCAGGTTGGTGGCGGGGCCCCCTACAATGAGCAGTTCTTC
TRBV3-1/TRBV3-2	NA	NA	TRBJ1-2	CASSSTGIGDYGYTF	TGTGCCAGCTCCTCTACGGGGATTGGTGACTATGGCTACACCTTC
TRBV18	NA	NA	TRBJ2-5	CASSPIWGVETQYF	TGTGCCAGCTCACCAATCTGGGGCGTGGAGACCCAGTACTTC
TRBV2	NA	NA	TRBJ2-7	CAEGSSYEQYF	TGTGCCGAGGGCAGCTCCTACGAGCAGTACTTC
TRBV5-6	TRBD2	NA	TRBJ2-1	CASSLGLAGGLDEQFF	TGTGCCAGCAGCTTGGGATTAGCGGGAGGATTGGATGAGCAGTTCTTC
TRBV6-5	TRBD1	NA	TRBJ2-7	CASSYSTGGYEQYF	TGTGCCAGCAGTTACTCGACAGGGGGCTACGAGCAGTACTTC
TRBV27	NA	NA	TRBJ2-1	CASSFEGRARGKGGQFF	TGTGCCAGCAGTTTTGAAGGCCGGGCCAGGGGTAAAGGTGGTCAGTTCTTC
TRBV7-9	NA	NA	TRBJ2-3	CASSPNTDTQYF	TGTGCCAGCAGCCCCAACACAGATACGCAGTATTTT
TRBV30	TRBD2	NA	TRBJ2-6	CAWSSGGTGANVLTF	TGTGCCTGGAGTTCGGGGGGTACGGGGGCCAACGTCCTGACTTTC
TRBV5-1	NA	NA	TRBJ1-4	CASSSLSNEKLFF	TGCGCCAGCAGCTCCCTCTCGAATGAAAAACTGTTTTTT
TRBV28	TRBD2	once	TRBJ2-1	CASSSGTSNEQFF	TGTGCCAGCAGTTCAGGGACTAGCAATGAGCAGTTCTTC
TRBV29-1	NA	NA	TRBJ1-1	CSATGPRQQNTEAFF	TGCAGCGCCACAGGTCCGAGACAGCAGAACACTGAAGCTTTCTTT
TRBV12-3/TRBV12-4	NA	NA	TRBJ2-3	CASSLTDTQYF	TGTGCCAGCAGCCTGACAGATACGCAGTATTTT
TRBV30	TRBD1	NA	TRBJ1-3	CAWRNRGSGNTIYF	TGTGCCTGGAGGAACAGGGGATCTGGAAACACCATATATTTT
TRBV7-9	NA	NA	TRBJ2-4	CASSPAEGLAKNIQYF	TGTGCCAGCAGCCCCGCGGAGGGTTTAGCCAAAAACATTCAGTACTTC
TRBV5-4	TRBD1	NA	TRBJ1-5	CASSRDRDQPQHF	TGTGCCAGCAGCAGGGACAGGGATCAGCCCCAGCATTTT
TRBV27	NA	NA	TRBJ1-1	CASSFQGVVPNTEAFF	TGTGCCAGCAGTTTCCAAGGGGTAGTCCCCAACACTGAAGCTTTCTTT
TRBV15	TRBD1	once	TRBJ2-7	CATGNRGASSYEQYF	TGTGCCACCGGGAACAGGGGCGCGAGCTCCTACGAGCAGTACTTC
TRBV5-1	NA	NA	TRBJ2-5	CASGSGGRQETQYF	TGCGCCAGCGGGTCTGGTGGGCGACAAGAGACCCAGTACTTC
TRBV4-3	NA	NA	TRBJ1-2	CASSQGPRAVNSYGYTF	TGCGCCAGCAGCCAAGGCCCCCGAGCAGTGAACAGCTATGGCTACACCTTC
TRBV27	TRBD1	once	TRBJ1-6	CASAYRGDNSPLHF	TGTGCCAGCGCCTACAGGGGAGATAATTCACCCCTCCACTTT
TRBV5-1	TRBD1	NA	TRBJ2-7	CASSLGQGRAYEQYF	TGCGCCAGCAGCCTCGGACAGGGAAGAGCCTACGAGCAGTACTTC
TRBV7-6	NA	NA	TRBJ2-1	CASSRRDTSHNEQFF	TGTGCCAGCAGCCGCCGGGACACCAGCCACAATGAGCAGTTCTTC
TRBV11-2	TRBD2	NA	TRBJ2-1	CASSRIAGYNEQFF	TGTGCCAGCAGCCGGATAGCGGGGTACAATGAGCAGTTCTTC
TRBV12-3/TRBV12-4	NA	NA	TRBJ1-1	CASRESGSAFF	TGTGCCAGCCGCGAGTCGGGGTCCGCTTTCTTT
TRBV12-3/TRBV12-4	NA	NA	TRBJ2-7	CASTPWGGYGQYF	TGTGCCAGCACTCCTTGGGGCGGCTACGGGCAGTACTTC
TRBV9	TRBD2	NA	TRBJ2-3	CASSALASTDTQYF	TGTGCCAGCAGCGCACTAGCGAGCACAGATACGCAGTATTTT
TRBV11-2	NA	NA	TRBJ2-7	CASSLSAGTYEQYF	TGTGCCAGCAGCTTATCCGCAGGTACCTACGAGCAGTACTTC
TRBV11-2	NA	NA	TRBJ2-3	CASNSLQGPDTQYF	TGTGCCAGCAACAGTCTACAGGGTCCAGATACGCAGTATTTT
TRBV10-3	TRBD2	NA	TRBJ2-1	CAIRIGGGSSNEQFF	TGTGCCATCAGGATCGGGGGGGGGAGCAGCAATGAGCAGTTCTTC